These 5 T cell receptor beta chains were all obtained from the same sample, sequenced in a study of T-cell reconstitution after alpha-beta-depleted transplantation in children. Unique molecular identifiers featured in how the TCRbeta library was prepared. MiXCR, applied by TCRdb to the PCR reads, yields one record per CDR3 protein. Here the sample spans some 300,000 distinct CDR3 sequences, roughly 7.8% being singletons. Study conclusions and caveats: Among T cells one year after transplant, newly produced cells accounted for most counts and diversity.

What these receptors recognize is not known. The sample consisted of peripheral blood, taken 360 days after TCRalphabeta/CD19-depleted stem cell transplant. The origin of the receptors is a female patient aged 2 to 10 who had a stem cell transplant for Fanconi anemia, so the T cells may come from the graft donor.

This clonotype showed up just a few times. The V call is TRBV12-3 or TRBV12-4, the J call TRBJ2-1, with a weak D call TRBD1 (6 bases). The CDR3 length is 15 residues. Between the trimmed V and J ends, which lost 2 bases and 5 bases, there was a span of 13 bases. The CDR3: CASSLLARGNNEQFF. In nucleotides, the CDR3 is TGTGCCAGCAGTTTACTGGCAAGGGGGAACAATGAGCAGTTCTTC.

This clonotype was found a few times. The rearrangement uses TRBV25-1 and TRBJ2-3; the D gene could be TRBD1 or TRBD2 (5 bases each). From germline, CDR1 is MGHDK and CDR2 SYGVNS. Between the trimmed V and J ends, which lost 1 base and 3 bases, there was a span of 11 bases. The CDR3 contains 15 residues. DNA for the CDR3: TGTGCCAGCAGTGAATTCGGGGCCGGGACAGATACGCAGTATTTT. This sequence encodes CASSEFGAGTDTQYF.

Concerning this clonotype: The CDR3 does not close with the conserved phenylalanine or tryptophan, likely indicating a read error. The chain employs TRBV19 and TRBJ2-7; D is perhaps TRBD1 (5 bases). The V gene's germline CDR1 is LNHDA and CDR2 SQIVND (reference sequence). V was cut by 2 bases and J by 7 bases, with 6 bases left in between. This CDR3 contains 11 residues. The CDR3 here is CASSISGEQYI. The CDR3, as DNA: TGTGCCAGTAGTATATCAGGGGAGCAGTACATC.

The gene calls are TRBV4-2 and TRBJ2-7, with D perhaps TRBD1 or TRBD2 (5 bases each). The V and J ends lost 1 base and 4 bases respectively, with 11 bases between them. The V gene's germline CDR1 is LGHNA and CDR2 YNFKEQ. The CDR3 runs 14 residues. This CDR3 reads CASSQAPGAYEQYF. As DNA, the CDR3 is TGTGCCAGCAGCCAAGCTCCCGGGGCGTACGAGCAGTACTTC.

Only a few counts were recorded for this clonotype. CDR3 sequence (DNA): TGTGCCAGCAGCGGACGATCGGCTATGAACACTGAAGCTTTCTTT. It specifies CASSGRSAMNTEAFF. The chain has TRBV7-8 and TRBJ1-1; D gene unclear. CDR3 length: 15 amino acids. Germline V gene sequence: CDR1 SGHVS, CDR2 FQNEAQ. V gave up 5 bases and J gave up 0 bases, with 13 bases separating them.